This TCR beta chain was observed in a study of blood T cell repertoires in COVID-19. The CDR3 sequence is 13 residues long. V gave up 4 bases and J gave up 3 bases, with 10 bases separating them. Germline V gene lookup returns CDR1 GTSNPN and CDR2 SVGIG (reference sequence). TCRdb keeps only in-frame clones here, not all; method: immunoSEQ multiplex PCR. The data contain some 320,000 clones, roughly 90% of them singletons. The chain combines TRBV30 with TRBJ1-5, with no clear D. Sample: PBMCs or T cells enriched from blood (not recorded which). The TCR sequence derives from a man aged 55 to 70 who had recovered from COVID-19. DNA for the CDR3: TGTGCCTGGAACGGGCGGGACAATCAGCCCCAGCATTTT. Translated, it gives CAWNGRDNQPQHF.